Presented here are 15 T cell receptor beta chains from one specimen sequenced in a study of T cell repertoires in ileal Crohn's disease (dated by TCRdb to 2018 to 2020). Library method: the immunoSEQ multiplex PCR assay. The table comes from immuneACCESS by way of TCRdb, which keeps in-frame sequences with V and J called. Part of the clones is missing from these tables; in studies checked, under half for an unresolved V gene and the rest for unknown reasons. For this sample the table gives about 390 clones, of which 65% to 70% were detected only once. The leading ten clones occupy roughly 9% of the sample. The intended sense of this specimen's time point label: sorted mucosal CD8 T cells. Before cell sorting, lamina propria lymphocytes were isolated from the surgical specimens using a Ficoll-hypaque gradient. Material: CD8+ T cells sorted from the ileum. Source of these receptors: an adult with Crohn's disease.

The sample holds a few counts of this clone. The chain combines TRBV7-3 with TRBJ1-5, with a tentative D call TRBD1 (5 bases). The ends were cut back, 1 base at V and 9 bases at J, with 13 bases in the middle. Germline assignment: CDR1 SGHTA and CDR2 FQGTGA. CDR3 length: 14 amino acids. The DNA for the CDR3 is TGTGCCAGCAGCTTAATATCGGGGACTCGGCCCCAGCATTTT. Translated, it gives CASSLISGTRPQHF.

The chain carries TRBV4-1 and TRBJ1-1, with TRBD1 matching 11 bases. V dropped 2 bases and J dropped 4; count of bases not matched to a gene: 3. The CDR3 is 15 residues long. Germline V CDR1 and CDR2: MGHRA, YSYEKL. The CDR3 coding sequence is TGCGCCAGCAGCCAATACGGGACAGGGGGCACTGAAGCTTTCTTT. This gives the protein CASSQYGTGGTEAFF.

This clone occurred a few times. The chain employs TRBV27 and TRBJ2-7; maybe TRBD2 (6 bases). This CDR3 has 14 residues. Between the trimmed V and J ends, which lost 5 bases and 0 bases, there was a span of 11 bases. The V gene's germline CDR1 is MNHEY and CDR2 SMNVEV (reference sequence). This CDR3 reads CASSRRGVSYEQYF. In nucleotides, the CDR3 is TGTGCCAGCAGTCGCCGCGGGGTCTCCTACGAGCAGTACTTC.

This clone appeared a single time. The J gene is TRBJ2-2, the V gene TRBV10-3; 8 nucleotides match TRBD2. After removal of 3 bases from V and 1 base from J, the junction contained 7 bases not matched to a gene. Per germline, CDR1 ENHRY and CDR2 SYGVKD. The CDR3 extends over 17 amino acids. DNA for the CDR3: TGTGCCATCAGTGACCCAGCGGGGGCCCTGAACACCGGGGAGCTGTTTTTT. Encoded protein: CAISDPAGALNTGELFF.

This clone was seen a handful of times. This chain connects TRBV11-2 to TRBJ2-2; 7 bases match TRBD1. The CDR3 is 16 amino acids. V was clipped by 6 bases and J by 6 bases; unmatched bases: 13. CDR1 and CDR2 from the germline V gene are SGHAT and FQNNGV. CDR3 nucleotide sequence: TGTGCCAGCAGGCCGAGGGGGCGCGGCGTGTCCGGGGAGCTGTTTTTT. Amino acids: CASRPRGRGVSGELFF. The full variable domain, in which reference TRBV11-2 and TRBJ2-2 provide the parts outside the CDR3, is EAGVAQSPRYKIIEKRQSVAFWCNPISGHATLYWYQQILGQGPKLLIQFQNNGVVDDSQLPKDRFSAERLKGVDSTLKIQPAKLEDSAVYLCASRPRGRGVSGELFFGEGSRLTVL.

The V gene is TRBV4-1, the J gene TRBJ1-6; TRBD1 is a possible D gene (5 bases). Germline V CDR1 and CDR2: MGHRA, YSYEKL. This CDR3 spans 17 amino acids. Trimming removed 1 base at V and 8 bases at J, with 18 bases between. The CDR3 protein is CASSQGHQTGTYSPLHF. In nucleotides, the CDR3 is TGCGCCAGCAGCCAAGGTCACCAAACAGGCACCTATTCACCCCTCCACTTT.

The J gene is TRBJ1-2, the V gene TRBV27; the match to TRBD1 covers 7 bases. With V trimmed by 5 bases and J by 2 bases, 5 bases remained unmatched. The V gene's germline CDR1 is MNHEY and CDR2 SMNVEV (reference sequence). This CDR3 is 14 amino acids long. CDR3 sequence (DNA): TGTGCCAGCAGTAGAAGGGGACAGAACTATGGCTACACCTTC. Its protein product is CASSRRGQNYGYTF.

The chain links TRBV29-1 to TRBJ1-4; the D gene is possibly TRBD1 (5 bases). Germline-derived CDR1 and CDR2 are SQVTM and ANQGSEA. This CDR3 contains 14 residues. V was shortened by 4 bases and J by 3 bases, with 12 bases between the two germline ends. CDR3 in amino acids: CSVARGGSNEKLFF. The CDR3 coding sequence is TGCAGCGTTGCTAGGGGCGGATCTAATGAAAAACTGTTTTTT.

This sequence joins TRBV7-9 and TRBJ2-3; D perhaps matches TRBD2 (6 bases). CDR1 is SEHNR, CDR2 FQNEAQ, per germline (reference sequence). The CDR3 covers 17 residues. Trimming took off 2 bases at V and 0 bases at J, with 15 bases between the two ends. The CDR3 sequence is CASSLSAGAGSTDTQYF. CDR3 sequence (DNA): TGTGCCAGCAGCTTATCCGCCGGAGCGGGCAGCACAGATACGCAGTATTTT. The full variable domain, its missing parts supplied by reference TRBV7-9 and TRBJ2-3, is DTGVSQNPRHKITKRGQNVTFRCDPISEHNRLYWYRQTLGQGPEFLTYFQNEAQLEKSRLLSDRFSAERPKGSFSTLEIQRTEQGDSAMYLCASSLSAGAGSTDTQYFGPGTRLTVL.

Comment on this clone: Other DNA sequences in this sample translate to the same CDR3. The rearrangement joins TRBV5-1 to TRBJ1-1, with D possibly matching TRBD1 (6 bases). The CDR3 length is 13 residues. The V end lost 2 bases, the J end lost 4 bases, and 9 bases lay between the germline ends. The V gene's germline CDR1 is SGHRS and CDR2 YFSETQ. The CDR3 sequence is CASSFRDITEAFF. The CDR3 nucleotides read TGCGCCAGCAGCTTCCGGGACATCACTGAAGCTTTCTTT.

The genes are TRBV7-8 and TRBJ2-3, with 9 nucleotides matching TRBD1. J was trimmed by 2 bases and V by 3 bases; bases with no gene match: 6. CDR1 is SGHVS, CDR2 FQNEAQ, per germline. The CDR3 consists of 16 residues. The chain's CDR3 is CASSFRDRAFTDTQYF. The CDR3 DNA is TGTGCCAGCAGCTTCCGGGACAGGGCTTTCACAGATACGCAGTATTTT.

J is TRBJ1-2 and V is TRBV6-5, with D unresolved. V was pared by 9 bases and J by 3 bases, with 11 bases between. The CDR3 runs to 12 residues. Germline V gene lookup returns CDR1 MNHEY and CDR2 SVGAGI. In DNA form, the CDR3 reads TGTGCCAGTCACAGCTTAGACTATGGCTACACCTTC. Protein sequence: CASHSLDYGYTF.

A word on this clone: One junction end disagrees with the germline gene, perhaps due to a read error. For the CDR3, the DNA is TGTGCCAGCAACTTACTGACAGGGGCAGCTGAAGCTTTCTTT. Protein sequence: CASNLLTGAAEAFF. The chain has TRBV11-1 and TRBJ1-1; 8 nucleotides match TRBD1. The CDR3 is made up of 14 amino acids. In germline, CDR1 is SGHAT, CDR2 FQDESV (reference sequence).

This chain uses TRBV28 with TRBJ2-3, with 8 bases fitting TRBD1. Germline values: CDR1 MDHEN, CDR2 SYDVKM. V gave up 5 bases and J gave up 5 bases; unmatched junction bases: 9. The CDR3 has 15 residues. The CDR3 region has the DNA TGTGCCAGCAGTATCGGCAGGGGGCTCAAAGATACGCAGTATTTT. Translation: CASSIGRGLKDTQYF. Full variable domain (outside the CDR3, taken from reference TRBV28 and TRBJ2-3): DVKVTQSSRYLVKRTGEKVFLECVQDMDHENMFWYRQDPGLGLRLIYFSYDVKMKEKGDIPEGYSVSREKKERFSLILESASTNQTSMYLCASSIGRGLKDTQYFGPGTRLTVL.

The CDR3 coding sequence is TGTGCCAGCAGGGGGGGGATCTATGGCTACACCTTC. Translated: CASRGGIYGYTF. The chain carries TRBV25-1 and TRBJ1-2; a possible D gene is TRBD1 (5 bases). V shed 6 bases and J shed 4 bases, with 9 bases lying between them. Per germline, CDR1 MGHDK and CDR2 SYGVNS. This CDR3 has 12 residues.